The rows below give T cell receptor beta chains drawn from one sample of a study of blood T cell repertoires in COVID-19. The data were produced by immunoSEQ multiplex PCR, yet TCRdb's version contains in-frame clones alone and is incomplete. This table holds nearly 350,000 clones, about 86% found once. Sequencing used peripheral blood. The receptors come from a man aged 25-40 years with active or convalescent COVID-19. Each CDR3 is given with its conserved first and last residue. The D gene is left open where the match is weak. Some rows have no size entry. The others give once, few or many, or a class for an expanded clone.

CDR3,DNA,J,size,V,D
CASTRDSKNTEAFF,TGTGCCAGCACGCGGGACAGTAAGAACACTGAAGCTTTCTTT,TRBJ1-1,-,TRBV7-9,TRBD1
CASSERVAGGNEQFF,TGTGCCAGCAGTGAGAGGGTAGCGGGGGGTAATGAGCAGTTCTTC,TRBJ2-1,-,TRBV2,TRBD2
CASSFDRGSNEKLFF,TGTGCCAGCAGCTTCGACAGGGGTTCTAATGAAAAACTGTTTTTT,TRBJ1-4,-,TRBV7-2,TRBD1
CASSVPAGEVSYNEQFF,TGTGCCAGCAGCGTCCCCGCCGGGGAAGTCTCCTACAATGAGCAGTTCTTC,TRBJ2-1,-,TRBV7-2,-
CASSLDGTGFYNEQFF,TGCGCCAGCAGCTTGGACGGGACAGGGTTTTACAATGAGCAGTTCTTC,TRBJ2-1,once,TRBV5-1,TRBD1
CASSDQGGNTGELFF,TGTGCCAGCAGCGACCAAGGGGGTAACACCGGGGAGCTGTTTTTT,TRBJ2-2,-,TRBV4-2,-
CAWKLGLAGGSQYF,TGTGCCTGGAAGTTAGGACTAGCGGGGGGTTCGCAGTATTTT,TRBJ2-3,-,TRBV30,TRBD2
CASSLRGAGNTIYF,TGTGCCAGCAGCTTGCGGGGGGCTGGAAACACCATATATTTT,TRBJ1-3,-,TRBV5-8,-
CASSHKREQFF,TGTGCCAGCAGCCATAAGCGTGAGCAGTTCTTC,TRBJ2-1,few,TRBV11-3,-
CASSDQGWISPLHF,TGTGCCAGCAGCGACCAGGGATGGATTTCACCCCTCCACTTT,TRBJ1-6,-,TRBV5-5,-
CASSLDRGEKLFF,TGTGCCAGCAGCTTAGATCGGGGGGAAAAACTGTTTTTT,TRBJ1-4,-,TRBV11-2,-
CAWSIDRAGGSEAFF,TGTGCCTGGAGTATTGACAGGGCCGGTGGGAGTGAAGCTTTCTTT,TRBJ1-1,-,TRBV30,TRBD1
CASSVDGGSASSTDTQYF,TGTGCCAGCAGCGTAGATGGCGGGAGCGCCTCTAGCACAGATACGCAGTATTTT,TRBJ2-3,-,TRBV9,TRBD2
CASSLDTGVSTEAFF,TGTGCCAGCAGCTTAGACACAGGGGTAAGCACTGAAGCTTTCTTT,TRBJ1-1,few,TRBV11-3,TRBD1
CASSQTGQDYGYTF,TGCGCCAGCTCCCAGACAGGGCAGGACTATGGCTACACCTTC,TRBJ1-2,-,TRBV5-1,TRBD1
CASSAPTGTDTQYF,TGTGCCAGCAGCGCCCCTACGGGCACAGATACGCAGTATTTT,TRBJ2-3,-,TRBV11-3,-
CASTGNSYEQYF,TGTGCCAGTACCGGGAACTCCTACGAGCAGTACTTC,TRBJ2-7,-,TRBV19,-
CAAYPGEKLFF,TGTGCCGCCTACCCAGGGGAAAAACTGTTTTTT,TRBJ1-4,few,TRBV30,-
CASSSRLADTQYF,TGTGCCAGCAGTTCCCGACTAGCGGATACGCAGTATTTT,TRBJ2-3,once,TRBV27,TRBD2
CATWDRINTEAFF,TGTGCCACCTGGGACAGAATCAACACTGAAGCTTTCTTT,TRBJ1-1,-,TRBV10-3,TRBD1
CASSDTSGGTDTQYF,TGTGCCAGCTCTGACACTAGCGGGGGCACAGATACGCAGTATTTT,TRBJ2-3,-,TRBV6-5,TRBD2
CATSRVGGATNEKLFF,TGTGCCACCAGCAGAGTGGGGGGGGCAACTAATGAAAAACTGTTTTTT,TRBJ1-4,-,TRBV15,-
CSVEDGKLAGELFF,TGCAGCGTTGAGGACGGGAAATTAGCCGGGGAGCTGTTTTTT,TRBJ2-2,-,TRBV29-1,-
CASSQDGWEEQFF,TGCGCCAGCAGCCAAGATGGGTGGGAGGAGCAGTTCTTC,TRBJ2-1,-,TRBV4-3,-
CAWSPDRGHEQYF,TGTGCCTGGAGCCCAGACAGGGGACACGAGCAGTACTTC,TRBJ2-7,-,TRBV30,TRBD1
CASSFSLSLTDTQYF,TGTGCCAGCAGTTTCTCCCTTAGCCTCACAGATACGCAGTATTTT,TRBJ2-3,-,TRBV6-5,-
CASSPRPGNTDTQYF,TGTGCCAGCAGCCCCCGACCGGGGAACACAGATACGCAGTATTTT,TRBJ2-3,few,TRBV4-2,-
CASSQGLGLGNTIYF,TGTGCCAGCAGCCAAGGACTGGGTCTAGGAAACACCATATATTTT,TRBJ1-3,once,TRBV14,-
CASSWQEGEKLFF,TGTGCCAGCAGCTGGCAGGAGGGAGAAAAACTGTTTTTT,TRBJ1-4,-,TRBV7-8,-
CASSSDSNQPQHF,TGTGCCAGCAGCTCAGATAGCAATCAGCCCCAGCATTTT,TRBJ1-5,many,TRBV7-2,-
CASRRGSSYNSPLHF,TGCGCCAGCCGAAGGGGGAGCTCCTATAATTCACCCCTCCACTTT,TRBJ1-6,-,TRBV5-1,-
CASSVDSQEKLFF,TGTGCCAGCAGCGTAGACAGTCAAGAAAAACTGTTTTTT,TRBJ1-4,once,TRBV5-4,-
CASSYRNRAYEQYF,TGTGCCAGCAGTTACAGGAACAGGGCGTACGAGCAGTACTTC,TRBJ2-7,-,TRBV6-2/TRBV6-3,-
CASSSGGRRETGELFF,TGTGCCAGCAGCTCGGGAGGGCGCCGAGAGACCGGGGAGCTGTTTTTT,TRBJ2-2,once,TRBV7-3,TRBD2
CASSEVREVDYEQYF,TGTGCCAGCAGTGAAGTTAGAGAGGTAGACTACGAGCAGTACTTC,TRBJ2-7,-,TRBV6-1,-
CASSRRGQPYEQYF,TGTGCCAGCAGCCGGCGGGGACAGCCATACGAGCAGTACTTC,TRBJ2-7,-,TRBV7-9,-
CASRDWTGGSNQPQHF,TGTGCCAGCAGGGACTGGACAGGGGGTAGCAATCAGCCCCAGCATTTT,TRBJ1-5,-,TRBV3-1/TRBV3-2,TRBD1
CASSLMPGQGSPYEQYF,TGTGCCAGCAGTTTAATGCCCGGACAGGGAAGTCCCTACGAGCAGTACTTC,TRBJ2-7,-,TRBV28,TRBD1
CASSQERGSREGYTF,TGCGCCAGCAGCCAAGAAAGAGGTTCTCGGGAGGGCTACACCTTC,TRBJ1-2,-,TRBV4-3,-
CSVRTGEDNEQFF,TGCAGCGTTAGGACAGGGGAGGACAATGAGCAGTTCTTC,TRBJ2-1,-,TRBV29-1,TRBD1
CASSQVQAAGANVLTF,TGCGCCAGCAGCCAAGTACAGGCGGCTGGGGCCAACGTCCTGACTTTC,TRBJ2-6,-,TRBV4-1,-
CASSLLQEGTGELFF,TGTGCCAGCAGTTTACTGCAGGAGGGTACCGGGGAGCTGTTTTTT,TRBJ2-2,-,TRBV28,-